Listed here is a single T cell receptor beta chain. Its specificity is not known. PCR involved 60 Vbeta and 13 Jbeta primers. Assay: immunoSEQ multiplex PCR; the TCRdb copy retains only in-frame clones and omits some. The sample consists of 180,000 or so clones, about 80% of them appearing once. V shed 7 bases, J shed 4 bases, and the junction held 12 bases outside the gene matches. This CDR3 spans 15 amino acids. The V gene's germline CDR1 is MNHEY and CDR2 SVGAGI. The sample comes from a study of cytomegalovirus exposure and HLA in healthy donors. Study-wide findings and caveats: Apparent HLA restriction characterized most CMV-associated TCR beta chains in a later analysis. A later analysis linked fewer than 20,000 TCR beta sequences to HLA alleles at 0.05 false discovery rate.

Sequencing was done on a sample of PBMCs. The chain links TRBV6-5 to TRBJ2-5; TRBD2 aligns across 7 bases. The sequence came from a man in his late teens or twenties in good health and CMV-seronegative. The CDR3 loop is CASTRAGPPGETQYF. CDR3 sequence (DNA): TGTGCCAGCACTCGAGCGGGACCTCCCGGAGAGACCCAGTACTTC.